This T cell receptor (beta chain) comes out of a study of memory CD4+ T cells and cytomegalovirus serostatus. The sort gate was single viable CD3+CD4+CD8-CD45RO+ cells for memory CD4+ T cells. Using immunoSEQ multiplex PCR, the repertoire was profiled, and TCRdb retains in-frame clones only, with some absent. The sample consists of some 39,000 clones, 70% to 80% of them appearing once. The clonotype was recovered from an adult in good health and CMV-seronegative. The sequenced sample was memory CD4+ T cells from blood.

The CDR3, as DNA: TGTGCCACCCTCCGGGACAGGGGGGCCTACGAGCAGTACTTC. This encodes CATLRDRGAYEQYF. V usage is TRBV6-6 and J usage is TRBJ2-5; 11 positions agree with TRBD1. The tail of the sequence fits TRBJ2-7 better, so the J call may be wrong. This CDR3 comprises 14 residues. Germline V lookup: CDR1 MNHNY, CDR2 SVGAGI (reference sequence).